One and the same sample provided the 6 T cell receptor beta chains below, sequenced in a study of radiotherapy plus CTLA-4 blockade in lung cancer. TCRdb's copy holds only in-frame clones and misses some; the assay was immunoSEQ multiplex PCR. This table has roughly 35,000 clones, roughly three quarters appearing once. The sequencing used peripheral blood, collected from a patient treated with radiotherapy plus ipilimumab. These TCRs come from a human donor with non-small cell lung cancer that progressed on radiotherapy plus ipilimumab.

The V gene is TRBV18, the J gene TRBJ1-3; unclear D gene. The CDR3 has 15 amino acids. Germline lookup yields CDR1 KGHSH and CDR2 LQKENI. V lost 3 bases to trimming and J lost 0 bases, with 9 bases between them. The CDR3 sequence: CASSPALNSGNTIYF. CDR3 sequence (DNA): TGTGCCAGCTCACCGGCCTTAAACTCTGGAAACACCATATATTTT.

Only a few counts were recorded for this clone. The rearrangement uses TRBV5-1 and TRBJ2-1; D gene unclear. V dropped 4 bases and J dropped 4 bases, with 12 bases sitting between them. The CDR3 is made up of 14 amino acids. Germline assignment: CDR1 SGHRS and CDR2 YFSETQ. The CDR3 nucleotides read TGCGCCAGCAGCGGTGACAAAACTTACAATGAGCAGTTCTTC. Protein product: CASSGDKTYNEQFF.

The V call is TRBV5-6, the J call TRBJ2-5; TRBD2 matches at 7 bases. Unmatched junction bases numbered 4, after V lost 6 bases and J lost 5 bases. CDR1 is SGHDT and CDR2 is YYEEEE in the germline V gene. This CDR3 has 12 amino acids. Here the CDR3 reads CASTAGGETQYF. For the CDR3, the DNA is TGTGCCAGCACCGCCGGGGGGGAGACCCAGTACTTC.

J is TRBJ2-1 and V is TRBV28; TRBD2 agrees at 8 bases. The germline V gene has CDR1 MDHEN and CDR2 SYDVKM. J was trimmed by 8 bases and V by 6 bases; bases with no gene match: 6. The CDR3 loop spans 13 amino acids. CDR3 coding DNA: TGTGCCAGCAGAGGCGGGAGGCTCGATGAGCAGTTCTTC. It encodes CASRGGRLDEQFF.

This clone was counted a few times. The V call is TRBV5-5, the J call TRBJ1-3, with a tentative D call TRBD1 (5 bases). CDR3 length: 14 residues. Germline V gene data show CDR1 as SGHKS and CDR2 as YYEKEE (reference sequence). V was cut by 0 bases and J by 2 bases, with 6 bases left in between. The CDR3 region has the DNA TGTGCCAGCAGCTTGGAGACAGCTGGAAACACCATATATTTT. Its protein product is CASSLETAGNTIYF.

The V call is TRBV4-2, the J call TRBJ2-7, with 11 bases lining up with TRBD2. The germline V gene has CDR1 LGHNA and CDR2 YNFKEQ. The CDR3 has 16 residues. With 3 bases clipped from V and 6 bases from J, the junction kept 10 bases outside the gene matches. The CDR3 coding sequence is TGTGCCAGCAGCCAGGTCGGCCCGGGACTAGCGGTCGAGCAGTACTTC. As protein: CASSQVGPGLAVEQYF.